The clone carrying this TCR beta chain was seen ten or more times. Through Arm-PCR of CDR3 regions and iRepertoire HTBI primers, TCR beta libraries were built. TCRdb analysed the multiplex PCR reads with MiXCR anew, one entry per CDR3 protein. Found here are 350,000 to 450,000 distinct CDR3 sequences, 15% of them singletons; the top ten hold approximately 15%. The sample originates from a study of regulatory T cells in long-lasting Graves disease. Study-level information: Patients newly diagnosed with Graves' had been on antithyroid drugs for under 3 months.

Germline V lookup: CDR1 MDHEN, CDR2 SYDVKM. Trimming removed 6 bases from V and 6 bases from J, with 17 bases in between. The CDR3 contains 15 residues. The time point: newly diagnosed GD, antithyroid drugs for less than 3 months. RNA isolated from PBMCs was used to make the TCR library. One endocrinology department in Xi'an, China, was where patients came from. This sample also appeared in a second study, on T cells in Graves' hyperthyroidism and ophthalmopathy. According to that study: First-round RT-PCR of the TCR CDR3 relied on the HTBI primer set.

The J gene is TRBJ2-2, the V gene TRBV28; possible D gene TRBD2, 7 bases. This specimen was peripheral blood mononuclear cells (PBMCs), taken at new diagnosis, from a patient treated with antithyroid drugs. This receptor was taken from a woman aged 25 to 45 with Graves disease. CDR3 sequence (DNA): TGTGCCAGCAGGAGTACAGGGAGGGTCGCCGGGGAGCTGTTTTTT. As protein: CASRSTGRVAGELFF.